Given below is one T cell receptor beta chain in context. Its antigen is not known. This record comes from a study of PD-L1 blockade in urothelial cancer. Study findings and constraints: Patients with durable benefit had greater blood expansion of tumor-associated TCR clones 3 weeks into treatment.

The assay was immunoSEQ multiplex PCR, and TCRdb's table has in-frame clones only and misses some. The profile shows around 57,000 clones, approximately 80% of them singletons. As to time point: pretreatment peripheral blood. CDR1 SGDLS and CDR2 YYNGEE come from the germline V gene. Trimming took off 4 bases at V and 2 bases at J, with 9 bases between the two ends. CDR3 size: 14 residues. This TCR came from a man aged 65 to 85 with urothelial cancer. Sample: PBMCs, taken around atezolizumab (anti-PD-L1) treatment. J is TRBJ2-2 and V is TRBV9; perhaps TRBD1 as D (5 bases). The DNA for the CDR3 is TGTGCCAGCAGCCCGACAGTCAACACCGGGGAGCTGTTTTTT. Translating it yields CASSPTVNTGELFF. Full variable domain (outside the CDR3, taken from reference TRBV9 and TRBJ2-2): DSGVTQTPKHLITATGQRVTLRCSPRSGDLSVYWYQQSLDQGLQFLIQYYNGEERAKGNILERFSAQQFPDLHSELNLSSLELGDSALYFCASSPTVNTGELFFGEGSRLTVL.